A single TCR beta chain is shown here with its context. The sample originates from a study of technical replicates of blood from a few donors. Sequencing was performed with immunoSEQ multiplex PCR; in TCRdb, only in-frame clones are kept and a portion is missing. The sample holds tens of thousands of clones, over 90% seen once. With 5 bases clipped from V and 7 bases from J, the junction kept 8 bases outside the gene matches. The CDR3 length is 14 residues. Germline assignment: CDR1 SGDLS and CDR2 YYNGEE. The sequence was obtained from a human donor in good health. The source material was T cells isolated from PBMCs. The chain couples TRBV9 to TRBJ1-5; TRBD1 matches 8 bases. CDR3 sequence: CASSLQGASQPQHF. CDR3 DNA sequence: TGTGCCAGCAGTCTTCAGGGGGCAAGCCAGCCCCAGCATTTT.